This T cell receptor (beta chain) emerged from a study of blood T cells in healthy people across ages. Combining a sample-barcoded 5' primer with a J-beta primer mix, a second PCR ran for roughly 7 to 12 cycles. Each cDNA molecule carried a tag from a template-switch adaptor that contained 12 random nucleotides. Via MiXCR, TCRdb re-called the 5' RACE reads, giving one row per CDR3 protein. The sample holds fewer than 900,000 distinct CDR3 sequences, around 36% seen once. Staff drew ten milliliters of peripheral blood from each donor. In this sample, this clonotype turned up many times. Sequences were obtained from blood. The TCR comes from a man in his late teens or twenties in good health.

DNA of the CDR3: TGTGCCAGCAGCACCCATCTGTCGATTAGATACGAGCAGTACTTC. It is translated as CASSTHLSIRYEQYF. This sequence joins TRBV7-2 and TRBJ2-7; no reliable D call. CDR1 and CDR2 (germline): SGHTA, FQGNSA. V lost 5 bases and J lost 4, with 18 bases in between. There are 15 residues in the CDR3.